Following are 13 T cell receptor beta chains from one sample sequenced in a study of regulatory T cells in long-lasting Graves disease. Time point meaning: persistent/refractory GD, antithyroid drugs over 5 years with positive TRAb. Extracted PBMC RNA gave rise to the TCR library. Researchers made TCR beta libraries by using iRepertoire HTBI primers and running Arm-PCR on CDR3 regions. TCRdb re-derived calls from the multiplex PCR reads in MiXCR, one entry per CDR3 protein. There are fewer than 600,000 distinct CDR3 sequences in the sample; roughly 22% occur only once, and approximately 14% lies in the top ten. This material consisted of peripheral blood mononuclear cells (PBMCs), taken when the disease was refractory, from a patient treated with antithyroid drugs. The origin of the receptors is a female donor with Graves disease.

In the case of this clonotype: This clone may be a read error of a much larger clone one base away. The chain carries TRBV7-2 and TRBJ1-4; D is perhaps TRBD1 (6 bases). Per the germline V gene, CDR1 is SGHTA and CDR2 is FQGNSA. The CDR3 runs 16 residues. The chain's CDR3 is CASSLGHLGGLEKLVF. The CDR3 nucleotides read TGTGCCAGCAGCTTAGGACACCTCGGGGGCTTGGAAAAACTGGTTTTT. Based on the CDR3 plus reference TRBV7-2 and TRBJ1-4, the full variable domain is GAGVSQSPSNKVTEKGKDVELRCDPISGHTALYWYRQSLGQGLEFLIYFQGNSAPDKSGLPSDRFSAERTGGSVSTLTIQRTQQEDSAVYLCASSLGHLGGLEKLVFGSGTQLSVL.

This clonotype was found many times. A single base separates this from a much larger clone, so it may be a read error. The chain joins TRBV12-3 or TRBV12-4 to TRBJ2-5, with no clear D. Trimming pared 3 bases from V and 1 base from J, leaving 3 bases between. CDR3 length: 12 residues. CDR3 region: CASSFTQETQYF. In nucleotides, the CDR3 is TGTGCCAGCAGTTTTACCCAAGAGACCCAGTACTTC.

The sample holds a few counts of this clonotype. The gene calls are TRBV20-1 and TRBJ1-1; a weak D match, TRBD1 (5 bases). This CDR3 comprises 11 residues. Per germline, CDR1 DFQATT and CDR2 SNEGSKA (reference sequence). V dropped 2 bases and J dropped 7 bases, with 8 bases sitting between them. The CDR3 sequence is CSARQGLEAFF. The DNA for the CDR3 is TGCAGTGCTAGACAGGGTCTTGAAGCTTTCTTT.

The chain carries TRBV20-1 and TRBJ1-1; D is ambiguous. Germline V gives CDR1 DFQATT, CDR2 SNEGSKA (reference sequence). V dropped 3 bases and J dropped 0 bases, with 8 bases sitting between them. This CDR3 is 13 amino acids long. The CDR3 loop is CSARNRMNTEAFF. In nucleotides, the CDR3 is TGCAGTGCTAGGAATAGGATGAACACTGAAGCTTTCTTT.

The chain carries TRBV5-5 and TRBJ2-7; possibly TRBD1 for D (6 bases). The CDR3 runs 13 residues. V dropped 4 bases and J dropped 5 bases, with 13 bases sitting between them. Germline values: CDR1 SGHKS, CDR2 YYEKEE (reference sequence). Here the CDR3 DNA reads TGTGCCAGCAGCAATGTAGGGGACAACGAGCAGTACTTC. This codes for CASSNVGDNEQYF.

The sample holds many counts of this clonotype. The CDR3 loop reads CASSQAGIILSEQYF. CDR3 sequence (DNA): TGTGCCAGCAGTCAGGCCGGAATCATATTGAGCGAGCAGTACTTC. The V and J genes are TRBV2 and TRBJ2-7; no clear D. The germline V gene has CDR1 SNHLY and CDR2 FYNNEI. The V end lost 5 bases, the J end lost 6 bases, and 20 bases lay between the germline ends. The CDR3 loop spans 15 amino acids.

This clonotype was seen a few times. V is TRBV9 and J is TRBJ2-4; TRBD2 matches 9 bases. This CDR3 spans 17 amino acids. Trimming at V came to 4 bases and at J to 3 bases, leaving 11 bases not matched to a gene. CDR1 SGDLS and CDR2 YYNGEE come from the germline V gene. The CDR3 sequence is CASSPRLAESIKNIQYF. The CDR3, as DNA: TGTGCCAGCAGCCCGAGACTAGCGGAGTCGATCAAAAACATTCAGTACTTC.

This clonotype was detected many times. The chain combines TRBV10-3 with TRBJ2-7; 9 bases map to TRBD1. The CDR3 has 12 residues. V dropped 11 bases and J dropped 6; count of bases not matched to a gene: 8. The germline V gene has CDR1 ENHRY and CDR2 SYGVKD. The CDR3 coding sequence is TGTGCCGGGGGACAGGGTAAGGGCGAGCAGTACTTC. It yields the protein CAGGQGKGEQYF.

The chain couples TRBV6-1 to TRBJ1-3; TRBD1 is a possible D gene (5 bases). Germline CDR1 MNHNS, CDR2 SASEGT. Trimming removed 8 bases from V and 2 bases from J, with 13 bases in between. The CDR3 spans 14 residues. For the CDR3, the DNA is TGTGCCAGCGCCAGGGCCATGGCTGGAAACACCATATATTTT. Translated: CASARAMAGNTIYF.

This clonotype has more than one count but fewer than ten. The chain couples TRBV6-1 to TRBJ2-7; the D call may be TRBD1 or TRBD2 (5 bases each). Trimming shortened V by 6 bases and J by 7 bases, and 19 bases separated the two germline ends. CDR3 size: 14 residues. CDR1 MNHNS and CDR2 SASEGT come from the germline V gene. CDR3 region: CASRTPGTLGEQYF. The CDR3 DNA sequence: TGTGCCAGCAGGACACCCGGGACCCTAGGTGAGCAGTACTTC.

This clonotype was found many times. The V call is TRBV6-2 or TRBV6-3, the J call TRBJ2-7; 7 nucleotides match TRBD2. Trimming at V came to 6 bases and at J to 2 bases, leaving 4 bases not matched to a gene. This CDR3 comprises 13 residues. The germline gives CDR1 MNHEY, CDR2 SVGEGT. The CDR3 region has the DNA TGTGCCAGCAGGCCTAGCGGAACCTACGAGCAGTACTTC. It is translated as CASRPSGTYEQYF.

J is TRBJ2-7 and V is TRBV29-1; 11 bases are a match to TRBD2. The junction had 7 bases not matched to a gene; V was cut back by 4 bases and J by 2 bases. Germline V lookup: CDR1 SQVTM, CDR2 ANQGSEA. The CDR3 runs 15 residues. The CDR3 DNA reads as TGCAGCGTTGGCCATACTAGCGGGAGCCCCTACGAGCAGTACTTC. Translating gives CSVGHTSGSPYEQYF.

J is TRBJ1-1 and V is TRBV11-2; no firm D call. The CDR3 consists of 15 residues. V lost 3 bases, J lost 1 base, and 12 bases lay in between. Germline V gene data show CDR1 as SGHAT and CDR2 as FQNNGV. This CDR3 reads CASSFRSRGNTEAFF. The CDR3 nucleotides read TGTGCCAGCAGCTTTAGGTCTCGGGGGAACACTGAAGCTTTCTTT.